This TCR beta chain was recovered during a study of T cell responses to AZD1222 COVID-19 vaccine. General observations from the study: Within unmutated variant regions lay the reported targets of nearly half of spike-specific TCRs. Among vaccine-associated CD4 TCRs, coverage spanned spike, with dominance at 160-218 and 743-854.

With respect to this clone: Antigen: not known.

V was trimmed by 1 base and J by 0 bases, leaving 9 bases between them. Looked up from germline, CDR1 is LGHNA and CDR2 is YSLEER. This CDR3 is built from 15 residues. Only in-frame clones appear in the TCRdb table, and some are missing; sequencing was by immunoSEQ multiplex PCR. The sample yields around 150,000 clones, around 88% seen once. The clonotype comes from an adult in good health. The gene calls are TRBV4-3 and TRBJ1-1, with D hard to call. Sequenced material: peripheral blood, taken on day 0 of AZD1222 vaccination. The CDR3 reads CASSQVGDLNTEAFF. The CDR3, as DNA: TGCGCCAGCAGCCAAGTGGGAGACCTGAACACTGAAGCTTTCTTT.